One and the same sample provided the 16 T cell receptor beta chains below, sequenced in a study of blood T cell repertoires in COVID-19. The assay was immunoSEQ multiplex PCR, and TCRdb's table has in-frame clones only and misses some. This sample yields about 240,000 clones, of which 82% are seen a single time; 9.5% to 15% belongs to the top ten. Source material: peripheral blood. Receptors originate from a woman aged 55 to 70 with active or convalescent COVID-19.

This chain links TRBV9 with TRBJ1-2; maybe TRBD1 (6 bases). Looked up from germline, CDR1 is SGDLS and CDR2 is YYNGEE. CDR3 length: 15 amino acids. Trimming took 2 bases from V and 7 from J, leaving 18 bases between them. The CDR3 protein is CASSVGYTGYGGYTF. Written as DNA, the CDR3 is TGTGCCAGCAGCGTGGGATATACAGGGTATGGTGGCTACACCTTC.

This sequence joins TRBV4-1 and TRBJ1-5, with 8 bases fitting TRBD1. V gave up 0 bases and J gave up 3 bases; unmatched junction bases: 10. This CDR3 has 18 residues. CDR1 is MGHRA, CDR2 YSYEKL, per germline. The CDR3 DNA sequence: TGCGCCAGCAGCCAAGACCGGGCAGGGGGCGGCCTCAATCAGCCCCAGCATTTT. Protein sequence: CASSQDRAGGGLNQPQHF.

V usage is TRBV5-1 and J usage is TRBJ1-1; 8 nucleotides align to TRBD1. This CDR3 comprises 13 residues. The V gene's germline CDR1 is SGHRS and CDR2 YFSETQ. The junction had 8 bases not matched to a gene; V was cut back by 6 bases and J by 7 bases. CDR3 in amino acids: CASMGDRGREAFF. The CDR3 coding sequence is TGCGCCAGCATGGGCGACAGGGGACGTGAAGCTTTCTTT. Full variable domain (rest looked up from reference TRBV5-1 and TRBJ1-1): KAGVTQTPRYLIKTRGQQVTLSCSPISGHRSVSWYQQTPGQGLQFLFEYFSETQRNKGNFPGRFSGRQFSNSRSEMNVSTLELGDSALYLCASMGDRGREAFFGQGTRLTVV.

The chain uses TRBV27 and TRBJ2-3; 8 bases align to TRBD1. The CDR3 contains 15 residues. The trim removed 6 bases at V and 2 bases at J, leaving 7 bases unmatched. From germline, CDR1 is MNHEY and CDR2 SMNVEV (reference sequence). The DNA of the CDR3 is TGTGCCAGCAGATTAATGCAGGGGGCCACAGATACGCAGTATTTT. Translating gives CASRLMQGATDTQYF.

The chain couples TRBV2 to TRBJ1-5; D may be TRBD1 (6 bases). This CDR3 is built from 15 residues. With 8 bases removed from V and 4 bases from J, the gap between germline ends came to 18 bases. From germline, CDR1 is SNHLY and CDR2 FYNNEI. In DNA form, the CDR3 reads TGTGCCAGCGCCGTGGAGCAGGGGCGGAATCAGCCCCAGCATTTT. Residues: CASAVEQGRNQPQHF.

This chain joins TRBV19 and TRBJ1-2; 9 bases agree with TRBD1. V gave up 6 bases and J gave up 8 bases; unmatched junction bases: 16. Germline V gene sequence: CDR1 LNHDA, CDR2 SQIVND (reference sequence). CDR3 length: 16 residues. This CDR3 is CASRYGPGGQGSGYTF. For the CDR3, the DNA is TGTGCCAGTAGATACGGGCCCGGGGGACAGGGAAGCGGCTACACCTTC.

This clone was seen once. The chain carries TRBV2 and TRBJ2-1; D is unresolved. The CDR3 has 12 amino acids. Germline V lookup: CDR1 SNHLY, CDR2 FYNNEI. V lost 2 bases and J lost 12, with 11 bases in between. The CDR3 DNA is TGTGCCAGCAGTGAATCTGGGCCCTGGCAGTTCTTC. It is translated as CASSESGPWQFF.

Remarks on this clone: At the DNA level, this CDR3 is encoded by other sequences in the same sample as well. This sequence joins TRBV19 and TRBJ2-3; weak D call: TRBD2 (6 bases). Trimming left V 3 bases short and J 3 bases short, with 7 bases between. Germline lookup yields CDR1 LNHDA and CDR2 SQIVND (reference sequence). This CDR3 is 13 amino acids long. The CDR3 bases are TGTGCCAGTAGTATCGGGGGTACAGATACGCAGTATTTT. Translated, it gives CASSIGGTDTQYF.

The chain joins TRBV11-2 to TRBJ2-2, with D tentatively TRBD1 (7 bases). Germline CDR1 reads SGHAT; CDR2 reads FQNNGV. The CDR3 runs to 17 residues. Trimming took 1 base from V and 2 from J, leaving 14 bases between them. The CDR3 region has the DNA TGTGCCAGCAGCTTAGGGGGGGACAGTTACAACACCGGGGAGCTGTTTTTT. Amino acids: CASSLGGDSYNTGELFF.

V is TRBV19 and J is TRBJ2-6; weak D call: TRBD2 (5 bases). Deletions cut 3 bases from V and 0 bases from J, with 6 bases between. Per the germline V gene, CDR1 is LNHDA and CDR2 is SQIVND (reference sequence). This CDR3 contains 15 residues. The CDR3 sequence: CASSMRASGANVLTF. In nucleotides, the CDR3 is TGTGCCAGTAGTATGAGGGCCTCTGGGGCCAACGTCCTGACTTTC.

V usage is TRBV4-1 and J usage is TRBJ1-1; 9 bases map to TRBD1. This CDR3 is 17 amino acids long. V was pared by 4 bases and J by 0 bases, with 9 bases of the junction left unmatched. Germline loops: CDR1 MGHRA, CDR2 YSYEKL. CDR3 nucleotide sequence: TGCGCCAGCAGCCTCAACTGGGGACAGGGTTTGAACACTGAAGCTTTCTTT. It translates to CASSLNWGQGLNTEAFF.

The chain is built from TRBV7-9 and TRBJ2-5; TRBD1 matches 7 bases. The V and J ends lost 5 bases and 0 bases, in that order; junction bases with no gene match: 6. In germline, CDR1 is SEHNR, CDR2 FQNEAQ (reference sequence). This CDR3 spans 15 amino acids. The CDR3 DNA reads as TGTGCCAGCAGCACCCAGACAGGGAACCAAGAGACCCAGTACTTC. This codes for CASSTQTGNQETQYF.

This clone was seen a single time. The chain uses TRBV2 and TRBJ2-1; perhaps TRBD1 as D (5 bases). Looked up from germline, CDR1 is SNHLY and CDR2 is FYNNEI. V was cut by 0 bases and J by 4 bases, with 13 bases left in between. This CDR3 region has 16 residues. The CDR3 is CASSEAAQGFYNEQFF. In DNA, the CDR3 is TGTGCCAGCAGTGAAGCGGCGCAGGGTTTTTACAATGAGCAGTTCTTC.

V and J are TRBV27 and TRBJ2-3; D is possibly TRBD2 (5 bases). Germline CDR1 is MNHEY and CDR2 is SMNVEV (reference sequence). V gave up 2 bases and J gave up 1 base, with 7 bases separating them. The length of the CDR3 is 14 residues. The CDR3 sequence: CASSLAGGTDTQYF. The CDR3 nucleotides read TGTGCCAGCAGTTTAGCCGGGGGCACAGATACGCAGTATTTT.

This sequence joins TRBV11-3 and TRBJ2-1; no clear D gene. The CDR3 spans 12 residues. CDR1 and CDR2 (germline): SGHNT, YENEEA. Trimming took off 1 base at V and 8 bases at J, with 6 bases between the two ends. DNA of the CDR3: TGTGCCAGCAGCTTAGCAGGTCATGAGCAGTTCTTC. Residues: CASSLAGHEQFF.

The rearrangement links TRBV18 to TRBJ2-7; D might be TRBD2 (6 bases). Germline V gene lookup returns CDR1 KGHSH and CDR2 LQKENI. With 3 bases removed from V and 7 bases from J, the gap between germline ends came to 13 bases. The CDR3 has 13 amino acids. CDR3 residues: CASSPPDRGEQYF. Here the CDR3 DNA reads TGTGCCAGCTCACCCCCCGATCGGGGGGAGCAGTACTTC. Variable domain in full (rest from reference TRBV18 and TRBJ2-7): NAGVMQNPRHLVRRRGQEARLRCSPMKGHSHVYWYRQLPEEGLKFMVYLQKENIIDESGMPKERFSAEFPKEGPSILRIQQVVRGDSAAYFCASSPPDRGEQYFGPGTRLTVT.